The present T cell receptor beta chain was sequenced within a study of cytomegalovirus exposure and HLA in healthy donors. Of note for this clone: Its antigen is still unknown.

The PCR contained 60 Vbeta and 13 Jbeta primers. Assay used: immunoSEQ multiplex PCR; TCRdb lists only in-frame clones, some missing. The top ten hold about 6.9% of the sample, which has 99,000 or so clones, approximately 79% seen once. The study's findings and limits: The listing of roughly 160 TCR beta chains classed them as cytomegalovirus-associated. In an earlier analysis, in under 700 donors, most V segments appeared productive either ~90% or ~30% of the time.

Germline CDR1 reads MNHEY; CDR2 reads SVGAGI. Unmatched junction bases numbered 4, after V lost 0 bases and J lost 2 bases. This CDR3 is built from 15 residues. The TCR originated in a man younger than 40 in good health and CMV-seropositive. The sequencing sample was made of PBMCs. This chain uses TRBV6-5 with TRBJ2-7; 7 bases are a match to TRBD1. CDR3 amino acids: CASSYSTGRTYEQYF. The CDR3 DNA reads TGTGCCAGCAGTTACTCGACAGGGCGAACCTACGAGCAGTACTTC.